This T cell receptor beta chain was found in a study of T-cell memory formation after mild COVID-19. Germline assignment: CDR1 MGHRA and CDR2 YSYEKL. The V end lost 4 bases, the J end lost 0 bases, and 13 bases lay between the germline ends. This CDR3 contains 17 residues. TCRdb fed the 5' RACE reads into MiXCR, producing one record per CDR3 protein. The sample comprises about 190,000 distinct CDR3 sequences, 15% to 20% of which are singletons, and 2% to 3% rests with the top ten. This clonotype was obtained from an adult woman who had mild COVID-19 (a few samples of this study predate the infection). Cell type and time point are not known. V usage is TRBV4-1 and J usage is TRBJ2-6; the D gene is possibly TRBD1 (6 bases). The sequenced material came from PBMCs or a T cell subset sorted from them (not recorded which). The CDR3 sequence: CASSPQGWYSGANVLTF. CDR3 coding DNA: TGCGCCAGCAGCCCACAGGGTTGGTACTCTGGGGCCAACGTCCTGACTTTC.